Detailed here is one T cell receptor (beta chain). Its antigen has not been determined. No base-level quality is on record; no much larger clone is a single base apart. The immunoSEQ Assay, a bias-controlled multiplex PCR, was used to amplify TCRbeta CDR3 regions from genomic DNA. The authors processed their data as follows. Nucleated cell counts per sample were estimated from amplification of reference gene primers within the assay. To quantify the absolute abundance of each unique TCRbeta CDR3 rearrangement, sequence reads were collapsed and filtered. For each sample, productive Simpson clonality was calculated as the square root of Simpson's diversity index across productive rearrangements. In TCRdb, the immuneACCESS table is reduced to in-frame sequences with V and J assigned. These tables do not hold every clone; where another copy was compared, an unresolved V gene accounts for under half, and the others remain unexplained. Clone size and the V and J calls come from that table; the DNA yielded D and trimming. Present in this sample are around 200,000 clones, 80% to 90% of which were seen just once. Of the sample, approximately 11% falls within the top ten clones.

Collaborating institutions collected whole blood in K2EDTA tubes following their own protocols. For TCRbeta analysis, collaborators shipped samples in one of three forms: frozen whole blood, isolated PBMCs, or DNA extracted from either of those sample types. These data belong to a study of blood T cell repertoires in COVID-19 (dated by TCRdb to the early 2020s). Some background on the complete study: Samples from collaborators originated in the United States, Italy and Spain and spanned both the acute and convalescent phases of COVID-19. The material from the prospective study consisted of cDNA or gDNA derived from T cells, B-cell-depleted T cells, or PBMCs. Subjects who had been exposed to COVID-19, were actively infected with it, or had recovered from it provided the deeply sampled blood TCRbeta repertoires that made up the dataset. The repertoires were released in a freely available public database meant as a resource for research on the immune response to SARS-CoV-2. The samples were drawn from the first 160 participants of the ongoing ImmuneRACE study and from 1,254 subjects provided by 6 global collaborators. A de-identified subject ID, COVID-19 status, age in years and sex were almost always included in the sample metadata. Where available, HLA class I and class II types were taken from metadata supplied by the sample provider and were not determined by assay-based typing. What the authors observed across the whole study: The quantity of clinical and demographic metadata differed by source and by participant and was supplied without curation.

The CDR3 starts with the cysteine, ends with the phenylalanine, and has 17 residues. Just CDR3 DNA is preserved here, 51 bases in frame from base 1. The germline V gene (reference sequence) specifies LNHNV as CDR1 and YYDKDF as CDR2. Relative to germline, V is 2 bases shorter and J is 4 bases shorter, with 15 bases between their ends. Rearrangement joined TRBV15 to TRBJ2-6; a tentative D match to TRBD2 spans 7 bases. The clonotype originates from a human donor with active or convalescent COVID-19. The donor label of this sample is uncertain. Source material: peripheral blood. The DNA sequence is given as TGTGCCACCAGCAGACTGGGGGGGGGCTCCGGGGCCAACGTCCTGACTTTC. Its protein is CATSRLGGGSGANVLTF.